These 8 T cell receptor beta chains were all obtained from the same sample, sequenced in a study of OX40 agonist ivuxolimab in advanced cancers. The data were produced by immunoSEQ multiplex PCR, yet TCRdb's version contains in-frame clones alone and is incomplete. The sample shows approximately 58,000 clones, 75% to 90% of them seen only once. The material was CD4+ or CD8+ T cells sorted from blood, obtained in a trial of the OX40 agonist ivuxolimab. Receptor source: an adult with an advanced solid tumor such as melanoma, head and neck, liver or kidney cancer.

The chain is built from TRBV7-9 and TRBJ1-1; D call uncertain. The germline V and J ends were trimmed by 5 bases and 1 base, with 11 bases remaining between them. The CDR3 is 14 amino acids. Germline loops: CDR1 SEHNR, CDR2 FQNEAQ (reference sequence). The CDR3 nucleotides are TGTGCCAGCAGCCTCTTCGCCGCGAACACTGAAGCTTTCTTT. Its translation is CASSLFAANTEAFF.

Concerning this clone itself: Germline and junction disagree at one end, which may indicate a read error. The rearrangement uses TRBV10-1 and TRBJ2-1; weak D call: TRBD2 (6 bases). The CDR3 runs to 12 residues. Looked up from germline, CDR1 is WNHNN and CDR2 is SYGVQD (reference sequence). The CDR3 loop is CASGRTRDALVF. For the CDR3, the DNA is TGCGCCAGCGGAAGGACGCGGGATGCTTTGGTCTTC.

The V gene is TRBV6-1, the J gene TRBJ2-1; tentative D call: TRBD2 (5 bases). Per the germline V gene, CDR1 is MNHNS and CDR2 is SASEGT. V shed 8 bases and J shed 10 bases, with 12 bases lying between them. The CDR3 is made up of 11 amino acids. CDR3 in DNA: TGTGCCAGCCTTATCCCGGGGGAGCAGTTCTTC. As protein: CASLIPGEQFF.

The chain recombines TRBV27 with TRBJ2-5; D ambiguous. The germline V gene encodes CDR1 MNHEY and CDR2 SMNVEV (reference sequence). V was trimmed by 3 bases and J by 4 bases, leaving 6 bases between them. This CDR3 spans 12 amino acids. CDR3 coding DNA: TGTGCCAGCAGTTTTCCGGGAGAGACCCAGTACTTC. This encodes CASSFPGETQYF.

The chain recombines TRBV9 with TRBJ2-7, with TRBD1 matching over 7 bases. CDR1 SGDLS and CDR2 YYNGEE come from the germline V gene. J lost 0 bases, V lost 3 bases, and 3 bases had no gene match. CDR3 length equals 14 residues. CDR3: CASSAGQSSYEQYF. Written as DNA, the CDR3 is TGTGCCAGCAGCGCGGGACAGAGCTCCTACGAGCAGTACTTC.

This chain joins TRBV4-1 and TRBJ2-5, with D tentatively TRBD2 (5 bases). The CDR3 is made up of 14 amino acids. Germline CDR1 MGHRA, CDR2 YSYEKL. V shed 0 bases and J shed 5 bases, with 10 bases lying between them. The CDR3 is CASSQEWSGETQYF. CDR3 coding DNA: TGCGCCAGCAGCCAAGAATGGTCGGGGGAGACCCAGTACTTC.

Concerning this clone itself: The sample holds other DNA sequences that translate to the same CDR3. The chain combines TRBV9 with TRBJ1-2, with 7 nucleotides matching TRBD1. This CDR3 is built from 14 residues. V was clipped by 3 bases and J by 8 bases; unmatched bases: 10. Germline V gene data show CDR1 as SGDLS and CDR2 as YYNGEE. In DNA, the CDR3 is TGTGCCAGCAGCGCCCTGACAGGGATCTACGGCTACACCTTC. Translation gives CASSALTGIYGYTF.

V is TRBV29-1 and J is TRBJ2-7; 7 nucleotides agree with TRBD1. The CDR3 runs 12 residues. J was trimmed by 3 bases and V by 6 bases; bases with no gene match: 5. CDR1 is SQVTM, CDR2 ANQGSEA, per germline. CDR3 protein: CSVERDSYEQYF. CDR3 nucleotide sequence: TGCAGCGTCGAAAGGGACAGCTACGAGCAGTACTTC.